Shown below are 9 T cell receptor beta chains from a single sample sequenced in a study of shared clonotypes between healthy human individuals. The repertoire was sequenced with immunoSEQ multiplex PCR; TCRdb's copy has only in-frame clones and lacks some. In the table there are 1.5 million to 2.5 million clones, approximately 94% of which are singletons. Naive-designated CD8 cells lacked CD45RO, were positively enriched for CCR7, and omitted terminally differentiated effector memory CD45RA+ cells. Sequenced material: naive CD8+ T cells sorted from blood. The receptor source for this set is a man younger than 35 in good health.

This clone was seen only once. Other DNA variants within this sample encode the same CDR3. The V call is TRBV5-1, the J call TRBJ2-7; maybe TRBD2 (6 bases). This CDR3 is 12 amino acids long. V shed 2 bases and J shed 5 bases, with 8 bases lying between them. Germline V gives CDR1 SGHRS, CDR2 YFSETQ. The CDR3 DNA reads TGCGCCAGCAGCTTTACGGGGGACGAGCAGTACTTC. It yields the protein CASSFTGDEQYF.

J is TRBJ2-1 and V is TRBV13, with 7 bases identical to TRBD1. The germline V gene encodes CDR1 PRHDT and CDR2 FYEKMQ (reference sequence). Trimming cost V 4 bases and J 0 bases; bases outside gene matches: 3. This CDR3 has 15 amino acids. The CDR3 DNA reads TGTGCCAGCAGCTCACAGGGGATCTCCTACAATGAGCAGTTCTTC. Protein product: CASSSQGISYNEQFF.

The rearrangement links TRBV4-3 to TRBJ2-1; 7 bases are shared with TRBD2. Germline V gene data show CDR1 as LGHNA and CDR2 as YSLEER. V was pared by 0 bases and J by 0 bases, with 2 bases of the junction left unmatched. This CDR3 is 16 amino acids long. This chain's CDR3 is CASSQDAGDSYNEQFF. The CDR3 DNA is TGCGCCAGCAGCCAAGATGCGGGAGACTCCTACAATGAGCAGTTCTTC.

This chain joins TRBV11-3 and TRBJ2-5; D gene unclear. V lost 5 bases and J 5 bases, leaving 12 bases between the germline ends. CDR1 is SGHNT, CDR2 YENEEA, per germline. The CDR3 length is 13 residues. The DNA of the CDR3 is TGTGCCAGCAGCCCCCCCCTTACGGAGACCCAGTACTTC. As protein: CASSPPLTETQYF.

The rearrangement joins TRBV10-3 to TRBJ2-3, with TRBD2 matching 7 bases. CDR3 length equals 12 residues. Losses at the gene ends were 8 bases for V and 6 bases for J; bases not matched to a gene: 5. Germline V CDR1 and CDR2: ENHRY, SYGVKD. The CDR3 nucleotides read TGTGCCATCCGGGGGGATTGGGATACGCAGTATTTT. Translated, it gives CAIRGDWDTQYF.

This clone was seen a few times. V and J are TRBV7-8 and TRBJ1-2; no clear D gene. Germline assignment: CDR1 SGHVS and CDR2 FQNEAQ. The V gene lost 4 bases and the J gene lost 7 bases, with 13 bases spanning the gap. The CDR3 runs 13 residues. The CDR3 reads CASSSPIGIGYTF. CDR3 coding DNA: TGTGCCAGCAGCTCCCCGATCGGGATTGGCTACACCTTC.

V is TRBV19 and J is TRBJ2-1, with 11 bases matching TRBD2. Looked up from germline, CDR1 is LNHDA and CDR2 is SQIVND (reference sequence). This CDR3 has 16 amino acids. V was clipped by 9 bases and J by 6 bases; unmatched bases: 13. For the CDR3, the DNA is TGTGCCAGCAGAAATGTTCTAGCGGGAGGTGCCAATGAGCAGTTCTTC. Translating it yields CASRNVLAGGANEQFF.

The chain links TRBV11-1 to TRBJ2-3, with a tentative D call TRBD2 (7 bases). With 3 bases removed from V and 1 base from J, the gap between germline ends came to 14 bases. The CDR3 contains 16 residues. Germline V gene sequence: CDR1 SGHAT, CDR2 FQDESV (reference sequence). This CDR3 reads CASSFRRGAGTDTQYF. The DNA of the CDR3 is TGTGCCAGCAGCTTCAGACGGGGGGCCGGCACAGATACGCAGTATTTT.

The chain is built from TRBV7-9 and TRBJ2-2; D may correspond to TRBD1 or TRBD2 (6 bases each). The CDR3 sequence is 15 residues long. Germline V gene lookup returns CDR1 SEHNR and CDR2 FQNEAQ (reference sequence). Trimming stripped 2 bases from V and 5 bases from J, with 12 bases between. The CDR3 DNA reads as TGTGCCAGCAGCTTACTGGGGGGCGCGACCGGGGAGCTGTTTTTT. Protein sequence: CASSLLGGATGELFF. The whole variable domain, remainder taken from reference TRBV7-9 and TRBJ2-2, is DTGVSQNPRHKITKRGQNVTFRCDPISEHNRLYWYRQTLGQGPEFLTYFQNEAQLEKSRLLSDRFSAERPKGSFSTLEIQRTEQGDSAMYLCASSLLGGATGELFFGEGSRLTVL.